The 19 T cell receptor beta chains presented below share a single source sample, sequenced in a study of T-cell reconstitution after alpha-beta-depleted transplantation in children. Preparation of the TCRbeta library was carried out with unique molecular identifiers. Each CDR3 protein is one row after TCRdb ran MiXCR on the PCR reads. The repertoire holds about 510,000 distinct CDR3 sequences, with about an eighth as singletons. The source material was PBMCs, mostly from graft donor cells, sampled 180 days after TCRalphabeta/CD19-depleted stem cell transplant. The receptors shown here come from a female patient between 2 and 15 years old who had a stem cell transplant for aplastic anemia, so the T cells may come from the graft donor.

This clonotype has a count of ten or more. The chain is built from TRBV12-3 or TRBV12-4 and TRBJ1-4; D gene uncertain. Trimming pared 6 bases from V and 0 bases from J, leaving 8 bases between. The CDR3 has 14 amino acids. Here the CDR3 reads CASRSQATNEKLFF. CDR3 in DNA: TGTGCCAGCAGATCCCAAGCAACTAATGAAAAACTGTTTTTT.

This clonotype was counted a few times. The chain is built from TRBV12-3 or TRBV12-4 and TRBJ2-1; 11 bases line up with TRBD2. Trimming at V came to 1 base and at J to 10 bases, leaving 6 bases not matched to a gene. The CDR3 loop spans 15 amino acids. The CDR3 here is CASSLDSGRALEQFF. The DNA of the CDR3 is TGTGCCAGCAGTTTAGATAGCGGGAGGGCTCTAGAGCAGTTCTTC.

This clonotype showed up many times. This chain joins TRBV20-1 and TRBJ2-5; 11 bases align to TRBD2. Germline V gene lookup returns CDR1 DFQATT and CDR2 SNEGSKA (reference sequence). V gave up 6 bases and J gave up 1 base; unmatched junction bases: 7. The CDR3 consists of 15 residues. The CDR3, as DNA: TGCAGTGCGTCCGAGGGGACTAGCGGCCAAGAGACCCAGTACTTC. Translation gives CSASEGTSGQETQYF.

CDR3 nucleotide sequence: TGTGCCAGCAGTGGGACAGGGGGAGTTACAGATACGCAGTATTTT. Encoded protein: CASSGTGGVTDTQYF. The chain employs TRBV12-3 or TRBV12-4 and TRBJ2-3; 11 positions match TRBD1. The CDR3 spans 15 residues. Losses at the gene ends were 5 bases for V and 3 bases for J; bases not matched to a gene: 4.

This clonotype was found a few times. J is TRBJ1-2 and V is TRBV11-2; no clear D. There are 17 residues in the CDR3. CDR1 is SGHAT and CDR2 is FQNNGV in the germline V gene. With 1 base removed from V and 6 bases from J, the gap between germline ends came to 21 bases. The CDR3 loop reads CASSLGSGGVPVDGYTF. DNA for the CDR3: TGTGCCAGCAGCTTAGGGTCGGGCGGCGTCCCCGTGGATGGCTACACCTTC.

The rearrangement uses TRBV4-3 and TRBJ2-1; D perhaps matches TRBD2 (6 bases). V gave up 5 bases and J gave up 2 bases, with 19 bases separating them. Per germline, CDR1 LGHNA and CDR2 YSLEER. This CDR3 contains 17 residues. This chain's CDR3 is CASSTRTTTEAYNEQFF. CDR3 DNA: TGCGCCAGCAGCACCCGGACTACGACGGAGGCCTACAATGAGCAGTTCTTC.

This clonotype appeared a few times. The chain has TRBV12-3 or TRBV12-4 and TRBJ2-7, with D perhaps matching TRBD1 (6 bases). There are 14 residues in the CDR3. Trimming removed 5 bases at V and 3 bases at J, with 14 bases between. CDR3 loop: CASSPNGQSYEQYV. CDR3 nucleotides: TGTGCCAGCAGTCCTAATGGACAGAGCTACGAGCAGTACGTC.

V usage is TRBV20-1 and J usage is TRBJ2-1, with unresolved D. The ends were cut back, 6 bases at V and 0 bases at J, with 12 bases in the middle. The CDR3 contains 14 residues. From germline, CDR1 is DFQATT and CDR2 SNEGSKA (reference sequence). CDR3 in amino acids: CSAILPGSYNEQFF. The CDR3 nucleotides read TGCAGTGCCATACTCCCAGGCTCCTACAATGAGCAGTTCTTC.

The chain links TRBV4-3 to TRBJ2-4; 11 bases match TRBD2. V was pared by 1 base and J by 5 bases, with 4 bases of the junction left unmatched. The length of the CDR3 is 16 residues. Per germline, CDR1 LGHNA and CDR2 YSLEER. This CDR3 is CASSQVAGGPQNIQYF. CDR3 nucleotides: TGCGCCAGCAGCCAAGTAGCGGGAGGGCCCCAAAACATTCAGTACTTC.

The gene calls are TRBV12-3 or TRBV12-4 and TRBJ2-7; 12 positions match TRBD2. Losses at the gene ends were 3 bases for V and 5 bases for J; bases not matched to a gene: 2. This CDR3 region has 14 residues. This CDR3 reads CASSLSSGRDEQYF. The CDR3 DNA follows: TGTGCCAGCAGTTTGTCTAGCGGGAGGGACGAGCAGTACTTC.

The sample holds a few counts of this clonotype. The chain joins TRBV10-3 to TRBJ2-1; 8 bases map to TRBD1. Germline V lookup: CDR1 ENHRY, CDR2 SYGVKD. J was trimmed by 1 base and V by 8 bases; bases with no gene match: 4. The CDR3 length is 14 residues. The CDR3 spells CAISGTGSYNEQFF. The CDR3 DNA sequence: TGTGCCATCTCCGGGACAGGATCCTACAATGAGCAGTTCTTC.

This clonotype has a count of ten or more. The rearrangement uses TRBV5-1 and TRBJ2-4, with 7 positions matching TRBD2. Germline CDR1 SGHRS, CDR2 YFSETQ. The CDR3 contains 14 residues. V dropped 0 bases and J dropped 5; count of bases not matched to a gene: 2. The CDR3 loop is CASSLGLAENIQYF. CDR3 nucleotides: TGCGCCAGCAGCTTGGGGCTAGCGGAAAACATTCAGTACTTC.

This CDR3 is CASSPDYLNTGELFF. CDR3 bases: TGCGCCAGCAGTCCTGACTACTTAAACACCGGGGAGCTGTTTTTT. The J gene is TRBJ2-2, the V gene TRBV10-1, with D possibly TRBD2 on 5 matching bases. The CDR3 length is 15 residues. Germline V gives CDR1 WNHNN, CDR2 SYGVQD (reference sequence). V lost 5 bases, J lost 2 bases, and 12 bases lay in between.

This chain links TRBV6-2 or TRBV6-3 with TRBJ2-1; D is ambiguous. Germline values: CDR1 MNHEY, CDR2 SVGEGT. The CDR3 loop spans 16 amino acids. Trimming cost V 2 bases and J 6 bases, with 17 bases left between them. The DNA of the CDR3 is TGTGCCAGCAGTTACGGAAGACTCCTGACGCCCAATGAGCAGTTCTTC. As protein: CASSYGRLLTPNEQFF.

The chain couples TRBV7-9 to TRBJ2-7; 9 bases line up with TRBD1. V was clipped by 1 base and J by 3 bases; unmatched bases: 7. This CDR3 is built from 16 residues. Germline CDR1 and CDR2: SEHNR and FQNEAQ (reference sequence). In DNA form, the CDR3 reads TGTGCCAGCAGCTTAGGCGGGACAGGGAGAGGCTACGAGCAGTACGTC. It translates to CASSLGGTGRGYEQYV.

This clonotype was recorded at least ten times. V and J are TRBV6-5 and TRBJ2-2, with 11 bases lining up with TRBD2. The CDR3 runs to 15 residues. Per germline, CDR1 MNHEY and CDR2 SVGAGI. Losses at the gene ends were 4 bases for V and 13 bases for J; bases not matched to a gene: 11. CDR3 nucleotide sequence: TGTGCCAGCAGTTCGGGACTAGCGGCCTCGGGAGGGCTGTTTTTT. Encoded protein: CASSSGLAASGGLFF.

This CDR3 is CASSLSGALSYEQYV. CDR3 coding DNA: TGTGCCAGCAGTTTATCCGGAGCTCTTTCCTACGAGCAGTACGTC. The V and J genes are TRBV28 and TRBJ2-7; D remains unclear. The length of the CDR3 is 15 residues. The V end was cut by 1 base, the J end by 1 base, with 11 bases between. The germline V gene has CDR1 MDHEN and CDR2 SYDVKM.

The chain recombines TRBV2 with TRBJ2-2; D gene unclear. The CDR3 has 17 residues. CDR1 is SNHLY, CDR2 FYNNEI, per germline. Between the trimmed V and J ends, which lost 6 bases and 3 bases, there was a span of 20 bases. CDR3: CASRPSESFWDTGELFF. The CDR3 coding sequence is TGTGCCAGCAGGCCGTCAGAGTCATTTTGGGACACCGGGGAGCTGTTTTTT.

In this sample, this clonotype turned up many times. The chain employs TRBV11-3 and TRBJ2-3; 8 bases map to TRBD2. Trimming took 5 bases from V and 6 from J; bases not matched to a gene: 7. The V gene's germline CDR1 is SGHNT and CDR2 YENEEA. The CDR3 covers 14 residues. This chain's CDR3 is CASSVQAGADTQYF. DNA of the CDR3: TGTGCCAGCAGCGTACAAGCGGGAGCGGATACGCAGTATTTT.